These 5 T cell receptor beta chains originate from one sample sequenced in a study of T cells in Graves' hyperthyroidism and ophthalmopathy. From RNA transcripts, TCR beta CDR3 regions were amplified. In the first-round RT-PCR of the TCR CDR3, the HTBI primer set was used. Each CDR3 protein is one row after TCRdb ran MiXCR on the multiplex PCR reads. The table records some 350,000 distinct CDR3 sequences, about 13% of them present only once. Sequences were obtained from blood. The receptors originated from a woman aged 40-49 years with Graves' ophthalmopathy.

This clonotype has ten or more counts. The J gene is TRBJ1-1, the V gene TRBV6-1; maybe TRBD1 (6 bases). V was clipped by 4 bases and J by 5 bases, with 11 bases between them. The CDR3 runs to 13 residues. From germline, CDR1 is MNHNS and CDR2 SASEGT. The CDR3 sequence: CASSGQEGTEAFF. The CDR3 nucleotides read TGTGCCAGCAGTGGACAGGAGGGAACTGAAGCTTTCTTT.

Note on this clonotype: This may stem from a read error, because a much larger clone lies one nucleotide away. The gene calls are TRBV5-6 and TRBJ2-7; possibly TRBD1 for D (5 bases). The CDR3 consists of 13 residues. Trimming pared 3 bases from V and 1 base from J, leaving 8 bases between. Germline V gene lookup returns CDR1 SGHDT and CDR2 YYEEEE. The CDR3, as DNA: TGTGCCAGCAGCTGGGGCCTGTCCTACGAGCAGTACTTC. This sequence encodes CASSWGLSYEQYF. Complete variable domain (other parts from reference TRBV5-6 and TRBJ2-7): DAGVTQSPTHLIKTRGQQVTLRCSPKSGHDTVSWYQQALGQGPQFIFQYYEEEERQRGNFPDRFSGHQFPNYSSELNVNALLLGDSALYLCASSWGLSYEQYFGPGTRLTVT.

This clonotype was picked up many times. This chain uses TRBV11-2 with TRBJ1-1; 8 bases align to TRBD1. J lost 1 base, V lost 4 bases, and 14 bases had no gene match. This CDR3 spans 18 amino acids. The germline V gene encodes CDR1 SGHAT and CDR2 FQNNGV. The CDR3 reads CASSSGPGQATENTEAFF. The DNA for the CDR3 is TGTGCCAGCAGCTCTGGACCGGGACAGGCGACCGAGAACACTGAAGCTTTCTTT.

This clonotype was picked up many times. This CDR3 is CATMASGSYEQYF. In nucleotides, the CDR3 is TGTGCCACCATGGCTAGCGGAAGCTACGAGCAGTACTTC. The V call is TRBV24-1, the J call TRBJ2-7, with 7 bases identical to TRBD2. V was pared by 8 bases and J by 3 bases, with 6 bases of the junction left unmatched. This CDR3 has 13 residues. The germline V gene has CDR1 KGHDR and CDR2 SFDVKD.

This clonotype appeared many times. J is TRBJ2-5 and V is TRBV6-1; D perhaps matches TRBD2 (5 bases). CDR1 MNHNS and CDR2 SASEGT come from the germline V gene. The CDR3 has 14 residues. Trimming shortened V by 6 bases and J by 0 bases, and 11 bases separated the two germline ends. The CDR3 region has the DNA TGTGCCAGCAGGAGGACGGGGTACCAAGAGACCCAGTACTTC. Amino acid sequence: CASRRTGYQETQYF.